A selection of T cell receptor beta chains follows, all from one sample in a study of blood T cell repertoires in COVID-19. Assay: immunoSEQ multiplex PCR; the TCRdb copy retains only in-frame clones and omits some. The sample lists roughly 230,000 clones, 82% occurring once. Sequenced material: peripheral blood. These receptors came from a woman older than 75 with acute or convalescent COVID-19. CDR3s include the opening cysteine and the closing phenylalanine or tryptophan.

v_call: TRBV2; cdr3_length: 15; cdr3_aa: CASSRQGVRNTEAFF
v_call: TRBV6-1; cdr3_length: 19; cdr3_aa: CASSDLGGQGTLTNYGYTF
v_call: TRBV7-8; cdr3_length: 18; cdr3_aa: CASSLAHWGQGENTEAFF
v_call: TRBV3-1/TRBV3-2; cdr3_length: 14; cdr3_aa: CASSRPGQDQGYTF
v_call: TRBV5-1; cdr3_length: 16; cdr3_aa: CASSLQSQTGFDEQFF
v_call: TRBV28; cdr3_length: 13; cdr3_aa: CASSPDQTDYYTF
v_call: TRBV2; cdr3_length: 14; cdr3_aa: CASSERGEDEKLFF
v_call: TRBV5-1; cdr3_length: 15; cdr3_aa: CASSPSGGAKETQYF
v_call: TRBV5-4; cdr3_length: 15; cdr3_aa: CASSPNAPNTGELFF
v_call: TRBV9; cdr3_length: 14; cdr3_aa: CASSVGQGLYGYTF
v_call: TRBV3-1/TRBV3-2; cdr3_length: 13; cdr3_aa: CASSRTGYTEAFF
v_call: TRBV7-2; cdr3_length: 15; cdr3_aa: CASSLDRGVAGELFF
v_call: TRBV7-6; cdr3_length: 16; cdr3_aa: CASSYPGLAEKETQYF
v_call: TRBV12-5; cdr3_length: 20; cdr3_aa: CASGLVLVPPGTASNQPQHF
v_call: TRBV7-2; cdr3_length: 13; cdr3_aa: CASSLVGDSAQFF
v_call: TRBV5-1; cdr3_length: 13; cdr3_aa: CASNRESYNEQFF
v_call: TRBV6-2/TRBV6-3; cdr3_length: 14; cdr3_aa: CASSWGVAVDEQYF
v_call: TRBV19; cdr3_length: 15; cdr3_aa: CASRSSGGANNEQFF
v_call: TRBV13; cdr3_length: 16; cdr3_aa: CASSLRTGQDRSEQYF
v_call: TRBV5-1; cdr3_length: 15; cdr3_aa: CASSLGQTNTGELFF
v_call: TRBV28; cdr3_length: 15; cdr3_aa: CASSSQGISNQPQHF
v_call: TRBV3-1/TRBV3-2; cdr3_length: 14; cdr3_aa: CASSEGWDNEKLFF
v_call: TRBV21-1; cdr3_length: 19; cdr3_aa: CASTSRGRGRRGPTDTQYF
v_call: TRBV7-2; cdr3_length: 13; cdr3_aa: CASSSTGYSPLHF
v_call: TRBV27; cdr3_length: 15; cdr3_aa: CASSFLSGGMEEQYF
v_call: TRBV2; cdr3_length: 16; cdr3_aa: CASNLRRGGNTDTQYF
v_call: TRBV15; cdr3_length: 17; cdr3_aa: CATSRAAGAYSNQPQHF
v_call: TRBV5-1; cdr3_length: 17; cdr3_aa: CASSWRGQTSSGNTIYF
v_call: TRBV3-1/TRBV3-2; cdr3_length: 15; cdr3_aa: CASSRLAVYQETQYF
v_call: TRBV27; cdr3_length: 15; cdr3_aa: CASSTLGTGDYEQYF
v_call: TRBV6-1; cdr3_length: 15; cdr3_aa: CASSEGGGAYNEQFF
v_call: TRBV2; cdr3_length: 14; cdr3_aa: CASRWQEGRETQYF
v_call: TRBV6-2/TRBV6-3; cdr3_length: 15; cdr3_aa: CASSYGGQTNEKLFF
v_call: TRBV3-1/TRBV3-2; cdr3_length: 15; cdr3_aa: CASSQDWGQGAEAFF
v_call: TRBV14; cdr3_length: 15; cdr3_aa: CASSRGGGTNEKLFF
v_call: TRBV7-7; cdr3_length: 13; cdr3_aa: CASSLAGQYEQYF
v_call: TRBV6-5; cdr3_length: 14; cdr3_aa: CASKQGGGANVLTF
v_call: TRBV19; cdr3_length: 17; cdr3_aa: CASTPRGTGSYNSPLHF
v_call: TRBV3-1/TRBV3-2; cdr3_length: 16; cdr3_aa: CASSQRRTGRVDEQYF
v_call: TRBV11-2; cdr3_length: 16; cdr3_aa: CASSLPGQGRYSPLHF
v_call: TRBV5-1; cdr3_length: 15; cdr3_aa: CASSLSRDRNTEAFF
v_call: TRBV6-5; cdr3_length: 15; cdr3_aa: CASSIRELSGDTQYF
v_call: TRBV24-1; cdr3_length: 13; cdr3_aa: CATSGGTEEKLFF
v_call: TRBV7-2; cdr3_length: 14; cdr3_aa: CASSLGGGRTEAFF
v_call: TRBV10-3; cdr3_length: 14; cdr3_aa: CAITKGPRDNEQFF
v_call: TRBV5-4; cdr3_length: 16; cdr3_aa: CASSFGLAGGTDTQYF
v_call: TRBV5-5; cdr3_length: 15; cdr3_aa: CASSSPQRGRDTQYF
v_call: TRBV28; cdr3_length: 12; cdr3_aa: CASGTQGDEQYF
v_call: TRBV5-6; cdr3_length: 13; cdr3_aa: CASSLNPAEGYTF
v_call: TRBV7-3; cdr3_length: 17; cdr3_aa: CASSLTSGRGANTEAFF